These 29 T cell receptor beta chains were sequenced from one sample in a study of Tregs in tolerant kidney transplant recipients. This table comes from immunoSEQ multiplex PCR, and its TCRdb copy is limited to in-frame clones, with some not included. Reported are approximately 6,000 clones; the ten largest clones contain 30% to 40%. Recipients received nonmyeloablative bone marrow transplants from related graft donors, with transient mixed chimerism. The sequences come from CD8+ T cells from blood (PBMCs), collected 12 months after the transplant. The receptors derive from a human patient who received a combined kidney and bone marrow transplant. Some T cells could come from the graft donor.

CDR3 residues: CASSLEGGLDEQYF. CDR3 DNA, as far as it was read: TGCGCCAGCAGCTTGGAAGGGGGCCTCGACGAG. The chain carries TRBV5-1 and TRBJ2-7, with TRBD1 matching 7 bases. Coverage ceases 3 residues before the CDR3 finishes, and the germline J gene fills in the end. This CDR3 region has 14 residues. The trim removed 0 bases at V and 5 bases at J, leaving 5 bases unmatched. Germline V lookup: CDR1 SGHRS, CDR2 YFSETQ.

With respect to this clone: The read finishes 3 residues shy of the CDR3 end, and the germline J gene is used to complete it. The chain combines TRBV7-2 with TRBJ1-5, with a weak D call TRBD1 (6 bases). The CDR3 totals 15 residues. V shed 2 bases and J shed 6 bases, with 14 bases lying between them. Germline values: CDR1 SGHTA, CDR2 FQGNSA. CDR3 DNA (partial): TGTGCCAGCAGCTTAAGTTGGGGGCCTCTTCAGCCC. Its protein product is CASSLSWGPLQP. The full CDR3 protein is CASSLSWGPLQPQHF.

CDR3 DNA, as far as it was read: TGCAGTGCTAGACCACAGGGGGCGCTTAGCTACGAG. This gives the protein CSARPQGALSYE. In full, the CDR3 reads CSARPQGALSYEQYF. The chain recombines TRBV20-1 with TRBJ2-7; 9 positions match TRBD1. The read comes to an end 3 residues before the CDR3 does, leaving the germline J gene to fill in the end. V dropped 2 bases and J dropped 3; count of bases not matched to a gene: 8. The CDR3 has 15 amino acids. The V gene's germline CDR1 is DFQATT and CDR2 SNEGSKA (reference sequence).

The sequenced CDR3 bases are TGTGCCAGCAGCTTAGCGGGGGGGACCTACAATGAG. This translates into CASSLAGGTYNE. The CDR3 reads in full as CASSLAGGTYNEQFF. The J gene is TRBJ2-1, the V gene TRBV7-8; 7 bases match TRBD2. The read is 3 residues too short to cover the CDR3 end, so that end is filled in from the germline J gene. This CDR3 spans 15 amino acids. Trimming removed 0 bases from V and 2 bases from J; junction bases left unmatched: 1. The V gene's germline CDR1 is SGHVS and CDR2 FQNEAQ. Drawing the rest from reference TRBV7-8 and TRBJ2-1, the complete variable domain is GAGVSQSPRYKVAKRGQDVALRCDPISGHVSLFWYQQALGQGPEFLTYFQNEAQLDKSGLPSDRFFAERPEGSVSTLKIQRTQQEDSAVYLCASSLAGGTYNEQFFGPGTRLTVL.

As to this clone: The read finishes 3 residues shy of the CDR3 end, and the germline J gene is used to complete it. This sequence joins TRBV7-6 and TRBJ1-4; D ambiguous. The V end lost 3 bases, the J end lost 0 bases, and 11 bases lay between the germline ends. The CDR3 sequence is 16 residues long. The germline gives CDR1 SGHVS, CDR2 FNYEAQ. CDR3 region: CASSFGGPATNEKLFF. CDR3 DNA (partial): TGTGCCAGCAGCTTCGGCGGGCCCGCAACTAATGAAAAA.

Concerning this clone: The sequence runs out 3 residues before the end of the CDR3; the remainder is reconstructed from the germline J gene. The V call is TRBV14, the J call TRBJ2-1, with 15 bases fitting TRBD2. CDR3 length: 14 amino acids. V was clipped by 9 bases and J by 5 bases; unmatched bases: 2. Germline CDR1 SGHDN, CDR2 FVKESK. CDR3 residues: CASGLAGGNNEQFF. CDR3 DNA, as far as it was read: TGTGCCAGTGGACTAGCGGGAGGGAACAATGAG.

Concerning this clone itself: The observed sequence ends 3 residues before the CDR3 terminus, with the missing tail filled in from the germline J gene. The chain couples TRBV20-1 to TRBJ2-7; weak D call: TRBD2 (6 bases). This CDR3 has 14 amino acids. Deletions cut 7 bases from V and 3 bases from J, with 19 bases between. Per germline, CDR1 DFQATT and CDR2 SNEGSKA (reference sequence). The CDR3 bases that were read are TGCAGTGGGGAGGCGGGGCAGCAGTTCTACGAG. Its protein product is CSGEAGQQFYE. The full CDR3 sequence reads CSGEAGQQFYEQYF.

In the case of this clone: The read is 3 residues too short to cover the CDR3 end, so that end is filled in from the germline J gene. The V call is TRBV2, the J call TRBJ2-5, with a possible D match to TRBD2 (5 bases). Trimming left V 6 bases short and J 0 bases short, with 5 bases between. The CDR3 has 12 residues. Germline-derived CDR1 and CDR2 are SNHLY and FYNNEI. The CDR3 spells CASRDYQETQYF. CDR3 DNA (partial): TGTGCCAGCAGGGACTACCAAGAGACC.

To note about this clone: The read ends 3 residues early relative to the CDR3; the germline J gene fills the gap. The chain couples TRBV19 to TRBJ2-7; perhaps TRBD2 as D (7 bases). V lost 5 bases, J lost 2 bases, and 19 bases lay in between. From germline, CDR1 is LNHDA and CDR2 SQIVND (reference sequence). This CDR3 has 16 amino acids. The CDR3 spells CASSDWGGLNPYEQYF. CDR3 DNA (partial): TGTGCCAGTAGTGATTGGGGGGGGCTGAACCCCTACGAG.

This clone is classed as medium-sized by frequency. The DNA ends 3 residues before the CDR3 does, and the rest of the CDR3 is filled in from the germline J gene. The chain carries TRBV9 and TRBJ2-1; 11 nucleotides line up with TRBD2. Unmatched junction bases numbered 15, after V lost 1 base and J lost 6 bases. The V gene's germline CDR1 is SGDLS and CDR2 YYNGEE. The CDR3 length is 19 residues. The part of the CDR3 DNA that was read is TGTGCCAGCAGCGTAATTAGTTCCGGGACTAGCGGAGGGAGCAATGAG. Translation gives CASSVISSGTSGGSNE. The CDR3 in full is CASSVISSGTSGGSNEQFF.

The covered CDR3 bases are TGTGCCAGCAGTTACTGGCAGGGGGTTGAA. It codes for CASSYWQGVE. The full CDR3 protein reads CASSYWQGVEAFF. The rearrangement links TRBV6-2 or TRBV6-3 to TRBJ1-1; 7 nucleotides match TRBD1. The CDR3 is cut off 3 residues early in the read; its end comes from the germline J gene. The CDR3 extends over 13 amino acids. V lost 1 base, J lost 7 bases, and 3 bases stayed unmatched. Per germline, CDR1 MNHEY and CDR2 SVGEGT.

This CDR3 is CASSEGSWREDNEQFF. Incomplete CDR3 DNA: TGCGCCAGCAGTGAGGGGTCCTGGCGGGAAGACAATGAG. The J gene is TRBJ2-1, the V gene TRBV10-1; tentative D call: TRBD2 (6 bases). The DNA ends 3 residues before the CDR3 does, and the rest of the CDR3 is filled in from the germline J gene. Trimming pared 2 bases from V and 5 bases from J, leaving 16 bases between. Looked up from germline, CDR1 is WNHNN and CDR2 is SYGVQD (reference sequence). This CDR3 region has 16 residues.

Comments on this clone: Read coverage stops 3 residues before the CDR3 terminus; the germline J gene supplies the remainder. This chain joins TRBV5-1 and TRBJ2-3; no clear D. The germline V and J ends were trimmed by 2 bases and 4 bases, with 8 bases remaining between them. The V gene's germline CDR1 is SGHRS and CDR2 YFSETQ. The CDR3 extends over 13 amino acids. CDR3: CASSLLKSDTQYF. The part of the CDR3 DNA that was read is TGCGCCAGCAGCTTACTAAAATCAGATACG.

For this clone: The sequenced fragment ends 3 residues before the CDR3 boundary, so the rest is inferred from the germline J gene. This chain connects TRBV6-4 to TRBJ2-7; D is ambiguous. Trimming shortened V by 4 bases and J by 1 base, and 5 bases separated the two germline ends. The CDR3 spans 12 residues. Germline assignment: CDR1 MRHNA and CDR2 SNTAGT. CDR3 DNA (partial): TGTGCCAGCAGTGGTATTTCCTACGAG. This encodes CASSGISYE. The entire CDR3 is CASSGISYEQYF.

Remarks on this clone: The read terminates 3 residues before the CDR3 end, so the remaining end is supplied by the germline J gene. The chain recombines TRBV7-9 with TRBJ2-5; maybe TRBD2 (5 bases). CDR1 and CDR2 (germline): SEHNR, FQNEAQ (reference sequence). Trimming cost V 9 bases and J 1 base, with 12 bases left between them. There are 13 residues in the CDR3. CDR3 region: CASSSAAQETQYF. The covered CDR3 bases are TGTGCCAGTAGTAGCGCAGCCCAAGAGACC.

Comment on this clone: Read data end 3 residues before the CDR3 end; the end is taken from the germline J gene. The V gene is TRBV7-2, the J gene TRBJ2-3, with TRBD2 as a possible D gene (5 bases). The V end lost 7 bases, the J end lost 0 bases, and 14 bases lay between the germline ends. The CDR3 consists of 15 residues. In germline, CDR1 is SGHTA, CDR2 FQGNSA. The CDR3 DNA, read in part, is TGTGCCAGCACCCTAGGAGGCGGGAGCACAGATACG. This gives the protein CASTLGGGSTDT. The entire CDR3 protein reads CASTLGGGSTDTQYF.

Turning to this clone: Read coverage stops 3 residues before the CDR3 terminus; the germline J gene supplies the remainder. This chain links TRBV19 with TRBJ2-5, with 12 positions matching TRBD2. J was trimmed by 4 bases and V by 4 bases; bases with no gene match: 10. Germline V gene lookup returns CDR1 LNHDA and CDR2 SQIVND (reference sequence). This CDR3 has 17 residues. The CDR3 protein is CASSTGSSGRVAETQYF. The part of the CDR3 DNA that was read is TGTGCCAGTAGTACGGGATCTAGCGGGAGGGTGGCAGAGACC.

A remark on this clone: From the germline J gene comes the end of the CDR3, since the read stops 3 residues before it. The chain combines TRBV4-2 with TRBJ2-6, with 7 positions matching TRBD1. Looked up from germline, CDR1 is LGHNA and CDR2 is YNFKEQ. The CDR3 has 17 residues. V was clipped by 4 bases and J by 2 bases; unmatched bases: 8. The CDR3 bases that were read are TGTGCCAGCAGCCCTGGGACAGAGTCCGCTGGGGCCAACGTC. It yields the protein CASSPGTESAGANV. The entire CDR3 reads CASSPGTESAGANVLTF.

Incomplete CDR3 DNA: TGCAGTGCTAGAGAACTAGTGGTCTCCTACGAG. This gives the protein CSARELVVSYE. The CDR3 in full is CSARELVVSYEQYF. V gene TRBV20-1 combines with J gene TRBJ2-7, with TRBD2 as a possible D gene (5 bases). The read falls 3 residues short of the CDR3 end, and the missing part is taken from the germline J gene. The CDR3 has 14 amino acids. In germline, CDR1 is DFQATT, CDR2 SNEGSKA (reference sequence). The V end lost 0 bases, the J end lost 0 bases, and 9 bases lay between the germline ends.

About this clone: The read finishes 3 residues shy of the CDR3 end, and the germline J gene is used to complete it. J is TRBJ2-1 and V is TRBV28; D possibly uses TRBD1 or TRBD2 (8 bases each). Looked up from germline, CDR1 is MDHEN and CDR2 is SYDVKM. The V and J ends lost 4 bases and 3 bases respectively, with 22 bases between them. There are 18 residues in the CDR3. The DNA read from the CDR3 is TGTGCCAGCAGTTCGACAGGGGCCGGGAGGGCCTTCTACAATGAG. The encoded protein is CASSSTGAGRAFYNE. The CDR3, in full, reads CASSSTGAGRAFYNEQFF.

A remark on this clone: Sequencing ends 3 residues short of the CDR3 end; the germline J gene provides the rest. This rearrangement joins TRBV7-3 to TRBJ2-1, with D possibly matching TRBD1 (6 bases). With 0 bases removed from V and 4 bases from J, the gap between germline ends came to 13 bases. The CDR3 is made up of 16 amino acids. CDR1 and CDR2 (germline): SGHTA, FQGTGA. The CDR3 sequence: CASSLTVTRGYNEQFF. Incomplete CDR3 DNA: TGTGCCAGCAGCTTAACTGTGACAAGGGGGTACAATGAG.

Note on this clone: The read comes to an end 3 residues before the CDR3 does, leaving the germline J gene to fill in the end. This sequence joins TRBV5-1 and TRBJ2-2; no clear D. V was shortened by 3 bases and J by 4 bases, with 13 bases between the two germline ends. In germline, CDR1 is SGHRS, CDR2 YFSETQ. This CDR3 comprises 15 residues. Partial CDR3 DNA: TGCGCCAGCAGCTGGGCCACGGTGAGCACCGGGGAG. Residues: CASSWATVSTGE. The whole CDR3 region reads CASSWATVSTGELFF.

Regarding this clone: Read coverage stops 3 residues before the CDR3 terminus; the germline J gene supplies the remainder. V and J are TRBV7-6 and TRBJ1-5; possible D gene TRBD1, 5 bases. CDR3 size: 15 residues. Germline V gene lookup returns CDR1 SGHVS and CDR2 FNYEAQ. Trimming left V 0 bases short and J 3 bases short, with 9 bases between. The CDR3 is CASSLALGDNQPQHF. The DNA read from the CDR3 is TGTGCCAGCAGCTTAGCGCTAGGGGACAATCAGCCC.

Concerning this clone: The read stops 3 residues short of the end of the CDR3; the missing end is completed from the germline J gene. The chain joins TRBV10-3 to TRBJ1-1; TRBD1 matches at 7 bases. Germline assignment: CDR1 ENHRY and CDR2 SYGVKD. This CDR3 has 11 amino acids. The CDR3 sequence: CAIKADREAFF. CDR3 DNA (partial): TGTGCCATCAAGGCGGACAGGGAA.

Concerning this clone: Sequencing ends 3 residues short of the CDR3 end; the germline J gene provides the rest. The chain is built from TRBV7-9 and TRBJ1-5; D gene unclear. Trimming removed 6 bases from V and 0 bases from J, with 9 bases in between. The CDR3 has 14 amino acids. Germline V lookup: CDR1 SEHNR, CDR2 FQNEAQ (reference sequence). The CDR3 bases that were read are TGTGCCAGCAGTTTGACTGATAGCAATCAGCCC. Translation: CASSLTDSNQP. The complete CDR3 reads CASSLTDSNQPQHF.

Regarding this clone: The read ends 3 residues shy of where the CDR3 ends; the end is completed using the germline J gene. The J gene is TRBJ1-5, the V gene TRBV5-1; TRBD1 aligns across 9 bases. In germline, CDR1 is SGHRS, CDR2 YFSETQ. The CDR3 contains 14 residues. The J segment lost 6 bases and the V segment lost 4 bases, leaving 5 bases of the junction unmatched. CDR3 residues: CASSPGQGIQPQHF. The CDR3 bases that were read are TGCGCCAGCAGCCCTGGACAGGGGATTCAGCCC.

Regarding this clone: Sequencing ends 3 residues short of the CDR3 end; the germline J gene provides the rest. The V gene is TRBV4-2, the J gene TRBJ2-7; 9 bases line up with TRBD1. The CDR3 runs 15 residues. Germline lookup yields CDR1 LGHNA and CDR2 YNFKEQ. J lost 4 bases, V lost 4 bases, and 8 bases had no gene match. The CDR3 sequence: CASSPVGTGPYEQYF. The DNA read from the CDR3 is TGTGCCAGCAGCCCAGTTGGGACAGGGCCGTACGAG.

In the case of this clone: The observed sequence ends 3 residues before the CDR3 terminus, with the missing tail filled in from the germline J gene. The chain is built from TRBV19 and TRBJ2-5, with a tentative D call TRBD1 (6 bases). Germline V gene data show CDR1 as LNHDA and CDR2 as SQIVND (reference sequence). CDR3 length: 14 amino acids. Trimming removed 0 bases from V and 5 bases from J, with 10 bases in between. The DNA read from the CDR3 is TGTGCCAGTAGTATAGATAGTCAGGGGGAGACC. Translating gives CASSIDSQGET. The CDR3, in full, reads CASSIDSQGETQYF.

To note about this clone: From the germline J gene comes the end of the CDR3, since the read stops 3 residues before it. The chain links TRBV4-1 to TRBJ1-2; possible D gene TRBD1, 6 bases. The V end was cut by 1 base, the J end by 4 bases, with 16 bases between. Germline V gene sequence: CDR1 MGHRA, CDR2 YSYEKL. The CDR3 is 16 residues long. The sequenced part of the CDR3 DNA is TGCGCCAGCAGCCAAGCCCACAGGGTAGGGTCCTATGGC. Its translation is CASSQAHRVGSYG. The whole CDR3 protein is CASSQAHRVGSYGYTF.